Listed here are 15 T cell receptor beta chains from one sample, sequenced in a study of T cells in Graves' hyperthyroidism and ophthalmopathy. Researchers amplified the TCR beta CDR3 regions from RNA transcripts. HTBI primers were employed in a first-round RT-PCR of the TCR CDR3. TCRdb fed the multiplex PCR reads into MiXCR, producing one record per CDR3 protein. The repertoire consists of around 660,000 distinct CDR3 sequences, with nearly 45% occurring once and the leading ten covering less than 9.5%. The specimen sequenced was peripheral blood or thyroid tissue (not recorded which). The receptors were sampled from an adult man with Graves' disease, either hyperthyroidism or ophthalmopathy (not recorded which).

This sequence joins TRBV2 and TRBJ1-5; D unresolved. CDR3 size: 16 residues. The V end lost 3 bases, the J end lost 4 bases, and 16 bases lay between the germline ends. Per germline, CDR1 SNHLY and CDR2 FYNNEI. In DNA, the CDR3 is TGTGCCAGCAGTGAGGAGCGGGCGTACGGGAATCAGCCCCAGCATTTT. It is translated as CASSEERAYGNQPQHF.

The chain employs TRBV9 and TRBJ1-6; no clear D. This CDR3 has 16 amino acids. V was pared by 4 bases and J by 4 bases, with 15 bases between. Germline CDR1 is SGDLS and CDR2 is YYNGEE. The CDR3: CASSQEARKYNSPLHF. In DNA, the CDR3 is TGTGCCAGCAGCCAAGAAGCCAGAAAGTATAATTCACCCCTCCACTTT.

This chain links TRBV9 with TRBJ2-5, with D possibly being TRBD2 (7 bases). Germline V gene sequence: CDR1 SGDLS, CDR2 YYNGEE. The CDR3 has 15 amino acids. The V end lost 0 bases, the J end lost 2 bases, and 11 bases lay between the germline ends. The CDR3 loop is CASSVGGGGQETQYF. In nucleotides, the CDR3 is TGTGCCAGCAGCGTAGGGGGAGGGGGGCAAGAGACCCAGTACTTC.

The V call is TRBV7-9, the J call TRBJ1-6; D remains ambiguous. There are 13 residues in the CDR3. Between the trimmed V and J ends, which lost 2 bases and 10 bases, there was a span of 9 bases. Germline V gene data show CDR1 as SEHNR and CDR2 as FQNEAQ (reference sequence). In nucleotides, the CDR3 is TGTGCCAGCAGCTTAAGTACGATCTCACCCCTCCACTTT. Translated: CASSLSTISPLHF. Using reference TRBV7-9 and TRBJ1-6 for the parts outside the CDR3, the full variable domain is DTGVSQNPRHKITKRGQNVTFRCDPISEHNRLYWYRQTLGQGPEFLTYFQNEAQLEKSRLLSDRFSAERPKGSFSTLEIQRTEQGDSAMYLCASSLSTISPLHFGNGTRLTVT.

The sample holds one count of this clonotype. The CDR3: CASSPDRGPNQPQHF. CDR3 DNA sequence: TGTGCCAGCAGTCCAGACAGGGGACCCAATCAGCCCCAGCATTTT. V is TRBV6-1 and J is TRBJ1-5, with TRBD1 identical over 8 bases. V gave up 5 bases and J gave up 3 bases; unmatched junction bases: 6. The CDR3 totals 15 residues. The germline V gene encodes CDR1 MNHNS and CDR2 SASEGT.

This clonotype was counted at least ten times. The chain combines TRBV7-8 with TRBJ1-2; D not certain. V lost 1 base and J 6 bases, leaving 12 bases between the germline ends. Germline V CDR1 and CDR2: SGHVS, FQNEAQ. The CDR3 consists of 14 residues. The CDR3 region has the DNA TGTGCCAGCAGCTTAGTGCAACTGGATCATGGCTACACCTTC. Encoded protein: CASSLVQLDHGYTF.

Only a few counts were recorded for this clonotype. Relative to the germline gene, one junction end is altered; a read error may explain this. The rearrangement joins TRBV10-3 to TRBJ1-5; TRBD1 is a possible D gene (5 bases). Germline-derived CDR1 and CDR2 are ENHRY and SYGVKD. This CDR3 region has 15 residues. CDR3 coding DNA: TGTGCCAGCAGTGAATCCATGGGGACGGGACAGCCCCAGCATTTT. Its protein is CASSESMGTGQPQHF.

J is TRBJ1-1 and V is TRBV11-2, with 8 bases fitting TRBD1. The germline CDR1 and CDR2 sequences are SGHAT and FQNNGV. The CDR3 is 14 amino acids. The ends lost 3 bases at V and 3 bases at J; junction bases unmatched: 3. The CDR3 is CASSFNRGYTEAFF. CDR3 nucleotide sequence: TGTGCCAGCAGCTTTAACAGGGGGTACACTGAAGCTTTCTTT.

The chain joins TRBV29-1 to TRBJ1-1, with 7 bases that match TRBD1. Looked up from germline, CDR1 is SQVTM and CDR2 is ANQGSEA. CDR3 size: 13 residues. V lost 8 bases, J lost 0 bases, and 6 bases stayed unmatched. This chain's CDR3 is CSSRQGLNTEAFF. As DNA, the CDR3 is TGCAGCTCAAGACAGGGTTTGAACACTGAAGCTTTCTTT.

This clonotype was seen repeatedly, ten times or more. This chain joins TRBV5-1 and TRBJ1-1; D is undetermined. Germline V gene sequence: CDR1 SGHRS, CDR2 YFSETQ. The ends were cut back, 0 bases at V and 0 bases at J, with 6 bases in the middle. CDR3 length equals 14 residues. CDR3 DNA sequence: TGCGCCAGCAGCTTGGACGGCCTGAACACTGAAGCTTTCTTT. This codes for CASSLDGLNTEAFF.

This clonotype was seen many times. The germline gene is not matched at one end of the junction; a read error may be the cause. The J gene is TRBJ1-2, the V gene TRBV7-9; 7 nucleotides line up with TRBD1. This CDR3 has 13 residues. Germline values: CDR1 SEHNR, CDR2 FQNEAQ (reference sequence). This CDR3 is CASGHRDSLPSPF. CDR3 nucleotides: TGTGCCAGCGGCCACCGGGACAGCCTCCCCTCCCCCTTC.

The chain links TRBV20-1 to TRBJ1-5; TRBD1 might be the D (5 bases). From germline, CDR1 is DFQATT and CDR2 SNEGSKA (reference sequence). Trimming removed 1 base from V and 2 bases from J, with 15 bases in between. The CDR3 is 16 amino acids. The CDR3 DNA sequence: TGCAGTGCTAGAGCCCTGGGGGGAGGCGGCAATCAGCCCCAGCATTTT. Protein product: CSARALGGGGNQPQHF.

This chain joins TRBV7-8 and TRBJ2-5, with 13 bases that match TRBD2. CDR3 length equals 17 residues. The germline CDR1 and CDR2 sequences are SGHVS and FQNEAQ. Losses at the gene ends were 8 bases for V and 0 bases for J; bases not matched to a gene: 9. The DNA of the CDR3 is TGTGCCAGCGGCCAACGGACTAGCGGGAGAAACCAAGAGACCCAGTACTTC. Amino acids: CASGQRTSGRNQETQYF.

This clonotype was counted once. This sequence may be a read error, since a much larger clone differs from it by one base. The chain couples TRBV2 to TRBJ1-4; D possibly corresponds to TRBD1 (5 bases). Germline lookup yields CDR1 SNHLY and CDR2 FYNNEI. V was clipped by 8 bases and J by 7 bases, with 17 bases between them. This CDR3 region has 14 residues. The CDR3 nucleotides are TGTGCCAGCGGACACCCCGACGGGAGTGAAAAACTGTTTTTT. It encodes CASGHPDGSEKLFF. Looking up the rest from reference TRBV2 and TRBJ1-4 gives the full variable domain: EPEVTQTPSHQVTQMGQEVILRCVPISNHLYFYWYRQILGQKVEFLVSFYNNEISEKSEIFDDQFSVERPDGSNFTLKIRSTKLEDSAMYFCASGHPDGSEKLFFGSGTQLSVL.

The genes are TRBV29-1 and TRBJ1-1, with D tentatively TRBD1 (6 bases). V lost 8 bases, J lost 1 base, and 14 bases lay in between. The CDR3 has 13 residues. The germline V gene has CDR1 SQVTM and CDR2 ANQGSEA. CDR3 in DNA: TGCAGCTATCAGGGGCGACGGAACACTGAAGCTTTCTTT. Translating it yields CSYQGRRNTEAFF.